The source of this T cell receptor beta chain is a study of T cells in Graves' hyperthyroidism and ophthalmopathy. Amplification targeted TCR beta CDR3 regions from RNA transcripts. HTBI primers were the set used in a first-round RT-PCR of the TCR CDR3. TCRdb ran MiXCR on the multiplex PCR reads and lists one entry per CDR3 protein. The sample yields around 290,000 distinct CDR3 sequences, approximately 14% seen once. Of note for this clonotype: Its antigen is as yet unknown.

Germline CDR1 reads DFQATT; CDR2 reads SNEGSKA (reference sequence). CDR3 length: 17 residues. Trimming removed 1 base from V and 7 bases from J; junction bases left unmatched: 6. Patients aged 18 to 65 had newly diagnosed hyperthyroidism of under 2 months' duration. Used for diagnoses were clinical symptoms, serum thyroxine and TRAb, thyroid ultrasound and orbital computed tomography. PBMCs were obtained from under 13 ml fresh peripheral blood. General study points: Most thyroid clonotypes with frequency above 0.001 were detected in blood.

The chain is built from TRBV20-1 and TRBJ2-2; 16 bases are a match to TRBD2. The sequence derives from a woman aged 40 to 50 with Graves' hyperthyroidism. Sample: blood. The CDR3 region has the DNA TGCAGTGCTAGAGTTGCGGGACTAGCGGGAGGGTTCGGGGAGCTGTTTTTT. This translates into CSARVAGLAGGFGELFF.